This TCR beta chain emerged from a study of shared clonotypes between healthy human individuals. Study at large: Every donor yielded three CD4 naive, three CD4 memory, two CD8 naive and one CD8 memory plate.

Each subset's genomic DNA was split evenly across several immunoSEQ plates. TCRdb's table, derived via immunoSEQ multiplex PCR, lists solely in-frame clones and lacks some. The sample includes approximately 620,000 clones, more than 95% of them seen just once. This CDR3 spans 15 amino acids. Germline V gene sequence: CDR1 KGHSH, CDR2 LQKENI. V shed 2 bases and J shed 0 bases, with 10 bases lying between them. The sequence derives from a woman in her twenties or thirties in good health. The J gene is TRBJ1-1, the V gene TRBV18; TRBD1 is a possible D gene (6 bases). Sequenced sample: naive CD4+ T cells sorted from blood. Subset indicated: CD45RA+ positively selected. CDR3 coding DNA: TGTGCCAGCTCACCAGGACAGACCATGAACACTGAAGCTTTCTTT. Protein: CASSPGQTMNTEAFF.